This T cell receptor (beta chain) was recorded in a study of CD8 T cells in Susac syndrome. The sequenced target, TCR beta, came from blood CD8+ and CD4+ T cells. The authors negatively isolated CD8+ and CD4+ T cells and FACS-enriched TEMRA cells. The germline V gene has CDR1 MDHEN and CDR2 SYDVKM. There are 18 residues in the CDR3. The J segment lost 1 base and the V segment lost 3 bases, leaving 9 bases of the junction unmatched. A word on this clonotype: The antigen is undetermined.

Study-wide results and limits: The study's TCR sequencing and HLA analysis covered a relatively small number of individuals, and the study acknowledged this.

The RNA, roughly 0.45 to 1 ug, was put through reverse transcription using random hexamers. Coverage of TCR beta CDR3 amplification by immunoSEQ multiplex PCR extended to 54 Vbeta and 13 Jbeta. TCRdb analysed the immunoSEQ multiplex PCR reads with MiXCR anew, one entry per CDR3 protein. This repertoire shows about 300,000 distinct CDR3 sequences, roughly 85% found once; its top ten account for 0.2% to 0.25%. Sequenced: CD8+ T cells from PBMCs. This chain connects TRBV28 to TRBJ2-5, with 12 positions matching TRBD2. The sequence came from a human donor with multiple sclerosis. CDR3 nucleotide sequence: TGTGCCAGCAGTTTTGACTTGACTAGCGGGAGTATCCAAGAGACCCAGTACTTC. Translation: CASSFDLTSGSIQETQYF.